The 4 T cell receptor beta chains given below trace back to one sample, sequenced in a study of blood T cell repertoires in COVID-19. Sequencing was performed with immunoSEQ multiplex PCR; in TCRdb, only in-frame clones are kept and a portion is missing. The sample yields some 71,000 clones, 90% seen once. The sequenced sample consisted of peripheral blood. The origin of the receptors is a woman under 30 with acute or convalescent COVID-19.

The chain combines TRBV12-3 or TRBV12-4 with TRBJ1-2; 7 nucleotides match TRBD1. CDR3 length equals 12 residues. The V segment lost 4 bases and the J segment 8 bases; nucleotides outside the gene matches: 4. For the CDR3, the DNA is TGTGCCAGCAGTTACTCACAGGGGGGCTACACCTTC. This gives the protein CASSYSQGGYTF.

The chain employs TRBV18 and TRBJ1-6, with D unresolved. Trimming shortened V by 3 bases and J by 6 bases, and 6 bases separated the two germline ends. CDR3 length: 13 residues. The germline V gene encodes CDR1 KGHSH and CDR2 LQKENI. The CDR3 bases are TGTGCCAGCTCACCGGAGGTTAATTCACCCCTCCACTTT. Translation: CASSPEVNSPLHF.

This chain connects TRBV10-3 to TRBJ2-5, with D maybe TRBD2 (8 bases). Germline CDR1 reads ENHRY; CDR2 reads SYGVKD. The CDR3 is 17 amino acids. Trimming removed 3 bases from V and 1 base from J, with 18 bases in between. The CDR3 region has the DNA TGTGCCATCAGTGACGGGGGGGACAGAGCCACCCAAGAGACCCAGTACTTC. This encodes CAISDGGDRATQETQYF.

The genes are TRBV6-2 or TRBV6-3 and TRBJ2-1; D might be TRBD2 (6 bases). V dropped 6 bases and J dropped 5 bases, with 14 bases sitting between them. Germline V gene sequence: CDR1 MNHEY, CDR2 SVGEGT. CDR3 length: 14 amino acids. Written as DNA, the CDR3 is TGTGCCAGCAGCTTTTGGGGCGGGGACAATGAGCAGTTCTTC. This gives the protein CASSFWGGDNEQFF.